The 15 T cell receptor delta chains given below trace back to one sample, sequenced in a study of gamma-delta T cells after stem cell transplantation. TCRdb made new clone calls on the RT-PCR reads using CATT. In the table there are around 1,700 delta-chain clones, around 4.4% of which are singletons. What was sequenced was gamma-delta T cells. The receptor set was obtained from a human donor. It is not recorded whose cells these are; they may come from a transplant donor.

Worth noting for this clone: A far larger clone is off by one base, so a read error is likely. CDR3 sequence: CAASGVWDTRQMFF. In nucleotides, the CDR3 is TGTGCCGCCTCGGGAGTCTGGGACACCCGACAGATGTTTTTC. This chain uses TRDV2 with TRDJ3; D is ambiguous. V was pared by 9 bases and J by 3 bases, with 11 bases between. This CDR3 is built from 14 residues. Germline CDR1 reads GEAIGNYY; CDR2 reads EKD.

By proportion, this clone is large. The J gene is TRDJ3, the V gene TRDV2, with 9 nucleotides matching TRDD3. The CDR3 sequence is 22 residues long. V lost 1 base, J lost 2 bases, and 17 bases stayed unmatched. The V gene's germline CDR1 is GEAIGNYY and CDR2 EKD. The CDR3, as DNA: TGTGCCTGTGACACGCTTCAGAGGACTGGGGGACTGCCAGCCTGGGACACCCGACAGATGTTTTTC. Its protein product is CACDTLQRTGGLPAWDTRQMFF.

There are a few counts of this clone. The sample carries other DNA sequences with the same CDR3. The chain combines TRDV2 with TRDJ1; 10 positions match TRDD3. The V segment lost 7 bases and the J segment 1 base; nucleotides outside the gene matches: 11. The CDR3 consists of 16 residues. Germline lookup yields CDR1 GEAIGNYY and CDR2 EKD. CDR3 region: CACEGLGDITTDKLIF. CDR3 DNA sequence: TGTGCCTGCGAGGGTCTGGGGGATATCACCACCGATAAACTCATCTTT.

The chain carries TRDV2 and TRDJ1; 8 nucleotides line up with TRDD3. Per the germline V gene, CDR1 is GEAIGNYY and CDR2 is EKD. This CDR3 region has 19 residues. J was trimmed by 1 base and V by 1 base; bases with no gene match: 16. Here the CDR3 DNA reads TGTGCCTGTGACACGGTTGGGGGATTGGTCCCAAACCCCACCGATAAACTCATCTTT. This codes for CACDTVGGLVPNPTDKLIF.

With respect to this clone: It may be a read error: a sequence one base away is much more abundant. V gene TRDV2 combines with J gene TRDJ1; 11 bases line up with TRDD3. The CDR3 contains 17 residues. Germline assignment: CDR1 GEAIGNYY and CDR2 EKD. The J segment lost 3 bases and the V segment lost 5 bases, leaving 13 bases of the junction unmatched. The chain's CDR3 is CACGRLALGDTADKLIF. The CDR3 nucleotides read TGTGCCTGTGGCCGATTGGCTCTGGGGGATACTGCCGATAAACTCATCTTT.

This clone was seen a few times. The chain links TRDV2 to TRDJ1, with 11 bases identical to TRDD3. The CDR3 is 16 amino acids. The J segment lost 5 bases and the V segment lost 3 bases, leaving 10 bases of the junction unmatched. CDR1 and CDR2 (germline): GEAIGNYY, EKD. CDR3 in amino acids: CACDSLGDREGDKLIF. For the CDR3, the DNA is TGTGCCTGTGACTCACTGGGGGATAGAGAAGGTGATAAACTCATCTTT.

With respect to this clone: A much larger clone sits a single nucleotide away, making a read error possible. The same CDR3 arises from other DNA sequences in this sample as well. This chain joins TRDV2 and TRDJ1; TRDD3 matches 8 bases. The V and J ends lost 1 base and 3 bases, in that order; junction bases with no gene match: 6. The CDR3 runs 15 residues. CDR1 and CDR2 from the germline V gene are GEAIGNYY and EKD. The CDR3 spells CACDTLGDSADKLIF. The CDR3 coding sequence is TGTGCCTGTGACACTCTGGGGGACTCCGCCGATAAACTCATCTTT.

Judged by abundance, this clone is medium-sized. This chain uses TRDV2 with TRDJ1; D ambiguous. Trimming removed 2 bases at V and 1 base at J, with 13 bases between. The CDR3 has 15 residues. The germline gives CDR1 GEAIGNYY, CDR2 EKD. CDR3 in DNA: TGTGCCTGTGACAGGGTAGGCGAGATCACCGATAAACTCATCTTT. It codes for CACDRVGEITDKLIF.

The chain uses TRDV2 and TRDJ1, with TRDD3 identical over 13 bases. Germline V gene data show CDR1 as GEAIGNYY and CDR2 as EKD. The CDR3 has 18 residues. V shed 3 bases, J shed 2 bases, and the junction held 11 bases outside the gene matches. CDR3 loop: CACDPVLGDTRETDKLIF. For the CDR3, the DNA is TGTGCCTGTGACCCCGTACTGGGGGATACGCGAGAGACCGATAAACTCATCTTT.

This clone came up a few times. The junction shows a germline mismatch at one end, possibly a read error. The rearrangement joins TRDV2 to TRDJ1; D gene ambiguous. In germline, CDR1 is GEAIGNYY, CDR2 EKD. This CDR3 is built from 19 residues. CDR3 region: CACDQLHATFFKYTDNLIF. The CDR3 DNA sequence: TGTGCCTGTGACCAGTTACACGCTACGTTCTTTAAGTACACCGATAACCTCATCTTT.

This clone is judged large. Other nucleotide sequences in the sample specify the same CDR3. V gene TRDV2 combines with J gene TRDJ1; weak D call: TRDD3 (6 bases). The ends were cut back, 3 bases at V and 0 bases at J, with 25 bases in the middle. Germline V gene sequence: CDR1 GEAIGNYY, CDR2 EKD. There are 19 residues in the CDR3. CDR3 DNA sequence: TGTGCCTGTGACCAGTTACACGATACGTTCTTTAAGTACACCGATAAACTCATCTTT. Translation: CACDQLHDTFFKYTDKLIF.

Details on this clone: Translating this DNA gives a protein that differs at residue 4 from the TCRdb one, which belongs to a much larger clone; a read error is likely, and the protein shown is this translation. The CDR3 is CACGHILGDTRDKLIF. The CDR3 DNA reads as TGTGCCTGTGGCCACATACTGGGGGATACGCGGGATAAACTCATCTTT. The gene calls are TRDV2 and TRDJ1; 13 bases map to TRDD3. The CDR3 runs to 16 residues. Losses at the gene ends were 5 bases for V and 5 bases for J; bases not matched to a gene: 10. Germline V gene data show CDR1 as GEAIGNYY and CDR2 as EKD.

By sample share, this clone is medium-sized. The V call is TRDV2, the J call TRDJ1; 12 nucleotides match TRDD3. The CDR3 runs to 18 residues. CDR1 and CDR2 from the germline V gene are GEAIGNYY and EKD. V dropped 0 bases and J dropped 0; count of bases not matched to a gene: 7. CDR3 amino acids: CACDTLLGDTGYTDKLIF. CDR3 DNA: TGTGCCTGTGACACCTTACTGGGGGATACTGGGTACACCGATAAACTCATCTTT.

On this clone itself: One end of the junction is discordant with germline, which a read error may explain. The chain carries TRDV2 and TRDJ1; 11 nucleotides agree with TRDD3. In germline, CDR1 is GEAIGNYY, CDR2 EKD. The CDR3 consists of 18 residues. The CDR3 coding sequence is TGTGCCTGTGACATACTGGGGGATAAAGACCTCGCGACCGATAGACTCATCTTT. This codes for CACDILGDKDLATDRLIF.

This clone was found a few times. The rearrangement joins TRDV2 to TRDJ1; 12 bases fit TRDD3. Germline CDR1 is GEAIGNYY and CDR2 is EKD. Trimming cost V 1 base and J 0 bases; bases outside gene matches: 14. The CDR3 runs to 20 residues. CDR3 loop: CACDTLPTLGDTRYTDKLIF. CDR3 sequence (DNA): TGTGCCTGTGACACTCTCCCTACCCTGGGGGATACGCGGTACACCGATAAACTCATCTTT.